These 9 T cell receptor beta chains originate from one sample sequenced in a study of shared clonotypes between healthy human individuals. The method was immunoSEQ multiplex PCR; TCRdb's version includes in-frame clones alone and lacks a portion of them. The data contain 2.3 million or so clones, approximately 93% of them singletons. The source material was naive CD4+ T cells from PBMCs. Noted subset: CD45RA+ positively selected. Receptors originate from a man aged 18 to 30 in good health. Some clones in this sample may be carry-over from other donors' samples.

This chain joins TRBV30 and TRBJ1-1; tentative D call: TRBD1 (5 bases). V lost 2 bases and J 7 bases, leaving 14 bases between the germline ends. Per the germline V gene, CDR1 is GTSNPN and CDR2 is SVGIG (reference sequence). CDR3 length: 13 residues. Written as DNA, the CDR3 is TGTGCCTGGAGTTCCTCGACCGACAGTGAAGCTTTCTTT. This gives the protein CAWSSSTDSEAFF. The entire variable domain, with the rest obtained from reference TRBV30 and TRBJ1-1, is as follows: SQTIHQWPATLVQPVGSPLSLECTVEGTSNPNLYWYRQAAGRGLQLLFYSVGIGQISSEVPQNLSASRPQDRQFILSSKKLLLSDSGFYLCAWSSSTDSEAFFGQGTRLTVV.

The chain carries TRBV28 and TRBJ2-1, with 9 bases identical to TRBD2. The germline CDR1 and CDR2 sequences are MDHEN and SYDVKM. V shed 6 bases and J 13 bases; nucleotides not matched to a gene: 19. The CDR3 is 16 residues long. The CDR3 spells CASSRGRADGPRRQFF. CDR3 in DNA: TGTGCCAGCAGCCGCGGGAGGGCGGACGGACCGAGAAGACAGTTCTTC.

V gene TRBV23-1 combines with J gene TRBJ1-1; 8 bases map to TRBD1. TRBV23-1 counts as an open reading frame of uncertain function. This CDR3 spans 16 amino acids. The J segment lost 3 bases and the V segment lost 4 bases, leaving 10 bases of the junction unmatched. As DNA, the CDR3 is TGCGCCAGCAGTCCTCGCCCGGACAGGGACGACACTGAAGCTTTCTTT. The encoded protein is CASSPRPDRDDTEAFF.

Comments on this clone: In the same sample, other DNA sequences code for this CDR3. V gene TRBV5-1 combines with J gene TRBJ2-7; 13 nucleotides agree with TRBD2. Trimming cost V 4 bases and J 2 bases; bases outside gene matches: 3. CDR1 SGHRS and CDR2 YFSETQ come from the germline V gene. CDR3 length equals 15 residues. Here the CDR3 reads CASSGGLAGTYEQYF. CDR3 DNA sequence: TGCGCCAGCAGCGGGGGACTAGCGGGAACCTACGAGCAGTACTTC.

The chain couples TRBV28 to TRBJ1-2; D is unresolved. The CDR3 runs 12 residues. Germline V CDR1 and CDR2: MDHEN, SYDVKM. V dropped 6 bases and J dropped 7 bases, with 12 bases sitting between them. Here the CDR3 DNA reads TGTGCCAGCAGGTCCCGGGAGGTTGGCTACACCTTC. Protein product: CASRSREVGYTF.

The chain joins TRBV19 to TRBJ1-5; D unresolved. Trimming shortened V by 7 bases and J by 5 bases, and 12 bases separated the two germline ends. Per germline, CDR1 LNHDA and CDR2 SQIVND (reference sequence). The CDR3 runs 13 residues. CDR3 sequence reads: CASTADHYQPQHF. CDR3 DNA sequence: TGTGCCAGTACGGCCGACCACTATCAGCCCCAGCATTTT.

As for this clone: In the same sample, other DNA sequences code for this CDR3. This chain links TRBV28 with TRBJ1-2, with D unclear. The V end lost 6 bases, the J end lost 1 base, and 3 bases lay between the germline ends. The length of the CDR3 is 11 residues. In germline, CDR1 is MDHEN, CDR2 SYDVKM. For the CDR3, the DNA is TGTGCCAGCAGGGATAACTATGGCTACACCTTC. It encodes CASRDNYGYTF.

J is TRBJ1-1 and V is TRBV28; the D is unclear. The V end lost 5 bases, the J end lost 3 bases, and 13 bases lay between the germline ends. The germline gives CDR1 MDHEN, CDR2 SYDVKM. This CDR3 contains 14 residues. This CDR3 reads CASSRLWGDTEAFF. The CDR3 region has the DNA TGTGCCAGCAGTCGCCTATGGGGAGACACTGAAGCTTTCTTT.

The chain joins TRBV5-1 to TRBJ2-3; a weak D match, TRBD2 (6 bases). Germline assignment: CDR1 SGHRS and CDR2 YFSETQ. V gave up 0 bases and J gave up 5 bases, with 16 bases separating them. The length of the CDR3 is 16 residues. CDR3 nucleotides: TGCGCCAGCAGCTTGGGGGCAGGGAGGTCTGGAGATACGCAGTATTTT. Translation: CASSLGAGRSGDTQYF.